This T cell receptor (beta chain) came from a study of shared clonotypes between healthy human individuals (dated by TCRdb to 2020 to 2022). Concerning the study at large: Three men and a couple of women, aged 18 to 49 years, made up the cohort. Blood TCR repertoires of 5 or 6 healthy adults were deeply sequenced to estimate repertoire size and the extent of clonotype sharing between individuals. Per donor, leukapheresis produced somewhere between about 0.94 and 9 billion PBMCs. For each donor, three plates each were used for CD4 naive and CD4 memory, two plates were used for CD8 naive, and one plate was used for CD8 memory. To increase sequencing depth and limit assay-specific biases, different laboratories used diverse techniques to prepare libraries and sequence TCR repertoires.

What the work shows at the level of the full study, not this receptor alone: Sampling was limited to blood, and TCR repertoires in tissue likely differ from TCR repertoires in blood. Naive subsets generally had larger estimated clonotype richness than memory subsets. Even with the large sequencing depth, rarefaction of the sorted-subset datasets indicated that sequencing was incomplete. When a few donors were compared, the shared fraction of clonotypes was about 5.5% for naive CD4, more than 3% for naive CD8, more than 2% for memory CD4, and around 0.37% for memory CD8. Clonotypes shared by all four sorted-subset donors showed higher generation probabilities than non-shared clonotypes. The small number of donors limited the genetic and exposure-history diversity represented. Pairwise subsampling led to the expectation that sequencing depth would affect the degree of clonotype sharing among donors.

Details on this clone: Its antigen is still unknown. Per-base qualities were not stored, and no clone one base away is much larger.

CD8 naive samples were obtained by positive selection for CCR7 among CD45RO-negative cells, yielding a CD45RA+CCR7+ population from which TemRA cells were excluded. The donors were healthy, HIV-negative adults with no recently reported acute infections or vaccinations. Only Caucasian adults living in Nashville, Tennessee, USA were represented among the donors. Blood was obtained by leukapheresis, after which PBMCs were separated by Ficoll-Histopaque density gradient centrifugation and cryopreserved in liquid nitrogen vapor phase. Purity and quantity of every magnetically sorted T cell population were checked by analytical flow cytometry. Each sorted fraction had its genomic DNA isolated and then quantified by UV absorbance on a Nanodrop 2000c. Using the deep immunoSEQ assay, multiplex PCR amplified TCR CDR3 regions from genomic DNA. Extracted genomic DNA from each cell subset was distributed evenly across all wells of several immunoSEQ 96-well plates, and each plate was treated as a replicate. For sorted subsets, about 200 ng genomic DNA, equal to tens of thousands of T cell genomes, was loaded into each replicate PCR. Purified libraries were quantified with a Qubit 3.0 fluorometer, sized on a Bioanalyzer 2100, and re-quantified with the KAPA Library Quantification kit. Every immunoSEQ 96-well plate was sequenced on a dedicated single-read 150-cycle Illumina NextSeq 550 flow cell. The source study handled its data this way. Because only junctional sequences without quality scores were contained in the immunoSEQ output, filtering matching that applied to full-length reads could not be performed. To assign V/J genes and CDR3, sequences were annotated against IMGT germline references using PyIR, a Python wrapper for IgBLAST v1.9. Reads were filtered out if the reads had weak V/J assignments (E-value above 1e-6), no CDR3, stop codons, out-of-frame junctions, or ambiguous translated residues. V3J clonotypes were defined as sequences sharing an identical inferred V gene, J gene, and CDR3 amino acid sequence. To compute the percentage overlap between repertoires, the number of shared unique clonotypes was divided by the size of the smaller repertoire. Three approaches were used to assess repertoire richness: RTK rarefaction, the Chao1 estimator, and Recon v2.1 estimates of unobserved clonotypes. Generation probabilities were computed with OLGA for all TCRbeta clonotypes obtained by the gDNA method from several donors. Not all clones reach the TCRdb copy of this immuneACCESS table, which keeps in-frame sequences only. Checked studies attribute under half of the gap to unresolved V genes and leave the rest unexplained. The V and J calls and clone size were taken over from that table, and D and trimming were inferred from the DNA. Within this sample are 1.5 million to 2.5 million clones, with roughly 95% of them counted one time only. More than 0.95% of the sample goes to the ten largest clones.

For CDR1 and CDR2, the germline V gene (reference sequence) lists MNHEY and SMNVEV. After removal of 4 bases from V and 0 bases from J, the junction retains 10 bases not matched to a gene. The CDR3 starts with the cysteine, ends with the phenylalanine, and has 17 residues. Only the CDR3 DNA stays, 51 bases, in frame from base 1. The receptor was derived from a man aged 18 to 30 in good health. The V and J genes are TRBV27 and TRBJ2-3; 7 junctional bases match TRBD2. The source material was naive CD8+ T cells sorted from blood. The sample's cell subset or site, from its label and the paper: CD45RA+CCR7+. The sequenced DNA is TGTGCCAGCAGTTCCCCGGTTGGTAGCGGGAGCACAGATACGCAGTATTTT. This sequence encodes CASSSPVGSGSTDTQYF.